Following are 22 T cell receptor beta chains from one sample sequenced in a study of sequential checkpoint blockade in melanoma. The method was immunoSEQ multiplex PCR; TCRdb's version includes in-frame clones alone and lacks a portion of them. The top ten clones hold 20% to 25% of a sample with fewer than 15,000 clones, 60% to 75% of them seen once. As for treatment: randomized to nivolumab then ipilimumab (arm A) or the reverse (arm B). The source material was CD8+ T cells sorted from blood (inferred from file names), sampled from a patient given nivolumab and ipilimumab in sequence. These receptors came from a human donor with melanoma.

The CDR3 reads CASSPGQGASNQPQHF. The CDR3 DNA reads as TGCGCCAGCAGTCCAGGACAGGGGGCGAGCAATCAGCCCCAGCATTTT. This rearrangement joins TRBV5-1 to TRBJ1-5; 11 bases are shared with TRBD1. V lost 5 bases and J lost 1; bases outside the gene matches: 5. Germline-derived CDR1 and CDR2 are SGHRS and YFSETQ. This CDR3 contains 16 residues. Complete variable domain (other parts from reference TRBV5-1 and TRBJ1-5): KAGVTQTPRYLIKTRGQQVTLSCSPISGHRSVSWYQQTPGQGLQFLFEYFSETQRNKGNFPGRFSGRQFSNSRSEMNVSTLELGDSALYLCASSPGQGASNQPQHFGDGTRLSIL.

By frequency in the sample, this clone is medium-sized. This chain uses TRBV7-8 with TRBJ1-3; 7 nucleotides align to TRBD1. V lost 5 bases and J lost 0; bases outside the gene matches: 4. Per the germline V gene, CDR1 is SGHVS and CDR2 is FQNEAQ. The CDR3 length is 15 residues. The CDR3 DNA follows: TGTGCCAGCAGCCCGGGACAGTTCTCTGGAAACACCATATATTTT. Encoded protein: CASSPGQFSGNTIYF.

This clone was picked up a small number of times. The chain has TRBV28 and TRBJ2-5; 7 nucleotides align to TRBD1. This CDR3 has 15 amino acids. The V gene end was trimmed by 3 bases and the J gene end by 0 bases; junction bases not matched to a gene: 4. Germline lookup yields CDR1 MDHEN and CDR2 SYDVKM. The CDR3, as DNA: TGTGCCAGCAGTTTTGGGGGACAGTACCAAGAGACCCAGTACTTC. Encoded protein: CASSFGGQYQETQYF.

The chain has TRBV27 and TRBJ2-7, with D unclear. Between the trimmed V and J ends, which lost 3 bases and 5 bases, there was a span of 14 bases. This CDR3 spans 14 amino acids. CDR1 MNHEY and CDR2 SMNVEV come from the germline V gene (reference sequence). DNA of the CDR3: TGTGCCAGCAGTTTTGGCAGGTTCCTTAACGAGCAGTACTTC. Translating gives CASSFGRFLNEQYF.

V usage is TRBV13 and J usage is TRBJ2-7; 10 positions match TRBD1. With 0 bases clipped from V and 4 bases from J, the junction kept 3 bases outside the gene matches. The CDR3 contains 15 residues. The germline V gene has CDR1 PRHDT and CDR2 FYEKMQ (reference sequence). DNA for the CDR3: TGTGCCAGCAGCTTAGGGACAGGGGGCGGGTACGAGCAGTACTTC. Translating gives CASSLGTGGGYEQYF.

The DNA of the CDR3 is TGCGCCAGCAGCCAAGTAGGGACAGGGCCATTTGAAGCTTTCTTT. Translated, it gives CASSQVGTGPFEAFF. V is TRBV4-1 and J is TRBJ1-1, with 9 bases lining up with TRBD1. Looked up from germline, CDR1 is MGHRA and CDR2 is YSYEKL. There are 15 residues in the CDR3. Trimming cost V 1 base and J 7 bases; bases outside gene matches: 7.

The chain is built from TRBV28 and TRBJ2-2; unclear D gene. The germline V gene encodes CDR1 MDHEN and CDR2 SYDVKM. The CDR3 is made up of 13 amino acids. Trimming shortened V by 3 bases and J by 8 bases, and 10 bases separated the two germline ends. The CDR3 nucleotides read TGTGCCAGCAGTTTGAGTCGGTCTGGGGAGCTGTTTTTT. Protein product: CASSLSRSGELFF.

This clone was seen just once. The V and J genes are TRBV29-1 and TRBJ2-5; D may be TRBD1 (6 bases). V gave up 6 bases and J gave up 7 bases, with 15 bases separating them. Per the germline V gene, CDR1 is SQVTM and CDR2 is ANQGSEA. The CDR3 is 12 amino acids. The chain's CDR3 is CSVHRVRGTQYF. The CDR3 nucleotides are TGCAGCGTGCACAGGGTACGAGGGACCCAGTACTTC.

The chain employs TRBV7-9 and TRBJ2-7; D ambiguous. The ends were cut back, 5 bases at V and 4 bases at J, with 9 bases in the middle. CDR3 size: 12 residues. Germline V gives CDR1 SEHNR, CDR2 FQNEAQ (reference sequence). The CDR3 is CASSPWAYEQYF. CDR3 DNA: TGTGCCAGCAGCCCTTGGGCGTACGAGCAGTACTTC.

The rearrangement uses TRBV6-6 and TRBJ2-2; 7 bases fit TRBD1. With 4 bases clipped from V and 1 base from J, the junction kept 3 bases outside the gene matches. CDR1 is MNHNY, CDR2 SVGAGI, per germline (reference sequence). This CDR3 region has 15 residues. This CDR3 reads CASSSRQGNTGELFF. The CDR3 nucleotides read TGTGCCAGCAGTTCTCGACAGGGGAACACCGGGGAGCTGTTTTTT.

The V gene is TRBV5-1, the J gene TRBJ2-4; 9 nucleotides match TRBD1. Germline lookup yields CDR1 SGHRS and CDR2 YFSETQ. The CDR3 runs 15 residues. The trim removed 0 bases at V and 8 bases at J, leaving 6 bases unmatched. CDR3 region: CASSLDVGQGDIQYF. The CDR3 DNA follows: TGCGCCAGCAGCTTGGATGTGGGACAGGGAGACATTCAGTACTTC.

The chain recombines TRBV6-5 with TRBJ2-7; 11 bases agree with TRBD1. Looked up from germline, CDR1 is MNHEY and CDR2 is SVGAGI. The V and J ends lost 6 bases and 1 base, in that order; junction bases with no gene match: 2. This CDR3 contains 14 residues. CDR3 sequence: CASRGQGASYEQYF. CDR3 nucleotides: TGTGCCAGCAGAGGACAGGGGGCATCCTACGAGCAGTACTTC.

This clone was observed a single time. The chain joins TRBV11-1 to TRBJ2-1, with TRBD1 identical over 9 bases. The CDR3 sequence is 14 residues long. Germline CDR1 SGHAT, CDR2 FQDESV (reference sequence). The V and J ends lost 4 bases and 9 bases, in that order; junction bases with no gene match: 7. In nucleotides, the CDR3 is TGTGCCAGCAGCTCACAGGGGGCCTGGGGTGAGCAGTTCTTC. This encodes CASSSQGAWGEQFF.

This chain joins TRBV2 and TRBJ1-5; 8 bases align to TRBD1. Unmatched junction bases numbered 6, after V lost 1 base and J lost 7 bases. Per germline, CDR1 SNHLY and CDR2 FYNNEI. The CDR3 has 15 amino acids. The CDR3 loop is CASSEGTGFRQPQHF. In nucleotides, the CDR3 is TGTGCCAGCAGTGAAGGGACAGGGTTTAGGCAGCCCCAGCATTTT.

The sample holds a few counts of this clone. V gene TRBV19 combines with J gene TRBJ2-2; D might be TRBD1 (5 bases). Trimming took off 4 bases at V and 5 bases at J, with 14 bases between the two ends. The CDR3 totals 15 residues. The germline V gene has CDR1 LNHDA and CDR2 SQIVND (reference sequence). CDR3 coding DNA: TGTGCCAGTAGTAGTTGGCAGGGAAGGACCGGGGAGCTGTTTTTT. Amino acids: CASSSWQGRTGELFF.

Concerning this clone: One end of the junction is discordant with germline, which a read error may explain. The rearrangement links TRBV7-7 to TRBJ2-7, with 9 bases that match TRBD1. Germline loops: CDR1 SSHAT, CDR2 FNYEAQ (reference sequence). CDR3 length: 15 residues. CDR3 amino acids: CASSPGTGPSYEQYF. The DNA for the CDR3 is TGTGCTAGCAGCCCGGGGACAGGGCCCTCCTACGAGCAGTACTTC. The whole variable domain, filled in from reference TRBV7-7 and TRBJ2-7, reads GAGVSQSPRYKVTKRGQDVTLRCDPISSHATLYWYQQALGQGPEFLTYFNYEAQPDKSGLPSDRFSAERPEGSISTLTIQRTEQRDSAMYRCASSPGTGPSYEQYFGPGTRLTVT.

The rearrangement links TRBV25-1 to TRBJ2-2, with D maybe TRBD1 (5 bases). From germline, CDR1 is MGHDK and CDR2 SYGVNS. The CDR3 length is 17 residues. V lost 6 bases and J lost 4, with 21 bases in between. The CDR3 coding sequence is TGTGCCAGCAGAGGCTCCTCGGGCGCAGGGATCACCGGGGAGCTGTTTTTT. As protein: CASRGSSGAGITGELFF.

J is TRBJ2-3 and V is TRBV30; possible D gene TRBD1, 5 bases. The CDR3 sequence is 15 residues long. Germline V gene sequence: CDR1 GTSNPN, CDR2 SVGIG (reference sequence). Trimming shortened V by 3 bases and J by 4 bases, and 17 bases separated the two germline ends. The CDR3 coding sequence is TGTGCCTGGAGCGAACCAGGGCTGGACGCAGATACGCAGTATTTT. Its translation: CAWSEPGLDADTQYF.

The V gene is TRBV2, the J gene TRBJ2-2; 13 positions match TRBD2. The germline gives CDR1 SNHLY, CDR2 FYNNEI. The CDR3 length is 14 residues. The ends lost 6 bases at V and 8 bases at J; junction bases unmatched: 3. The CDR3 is CASRGLAGYGELFF. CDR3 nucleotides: TGTGCCAGCAGGGGACTAGCGGGGTATGGGGAGCTGTTTTTT.

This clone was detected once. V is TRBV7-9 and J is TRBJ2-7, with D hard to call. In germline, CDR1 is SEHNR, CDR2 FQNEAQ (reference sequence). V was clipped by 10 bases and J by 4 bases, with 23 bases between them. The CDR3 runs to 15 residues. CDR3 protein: CAITLYLNGFYEQYF. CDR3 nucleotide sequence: TGTGCCATCACCCTCTATCTTAACGGGTTTTACGAGCAGTACTTC.

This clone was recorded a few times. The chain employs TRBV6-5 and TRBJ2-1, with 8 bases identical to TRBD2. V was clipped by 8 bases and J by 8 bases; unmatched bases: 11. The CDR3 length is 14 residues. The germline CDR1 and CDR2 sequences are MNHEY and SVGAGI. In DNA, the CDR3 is TGTGCCAGCTCTCCTAGCGGGCAGTTTCATGAGCAGTTCTTC. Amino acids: CASSPSGQFHEQFF.

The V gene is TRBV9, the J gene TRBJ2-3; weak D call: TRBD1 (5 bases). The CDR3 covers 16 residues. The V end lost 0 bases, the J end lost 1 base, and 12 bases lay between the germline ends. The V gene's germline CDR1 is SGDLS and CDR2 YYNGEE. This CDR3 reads CASSVVPGSRTDTQYF. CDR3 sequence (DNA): TGTGCCAGCAGCGTAGTCCCAGGGTCACGCACAGATACGCAGTATTTT. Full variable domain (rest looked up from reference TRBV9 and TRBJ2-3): DSGVTQTPKHLITATGQRVTLRCSPRSGDLSVYWYQQSLDQGLQFLIQYYNGEERAKGNILERFSAQQFPDLHSELNLSSLELGDSALYFCASSVVPGSRTDTQYFGPGTRLTVL.